This T cell receptor beta chain was recovered during a study of yellow fever vaccine responses in identical twins listed by TCRdb under 2018. Study-wide context: In identical twins, the study followed T cell clones that responded to the vaccine with precision.

Beyond this particular receptor, the publication reports: According to the authors, the vaccine-induced T cell response in identical twins seemed to be partly convergent and partly specific to each individual.

The library was made by RT-PCR. The listed sequencing device is Illumina HiSeq 2500. Starting from the raw public reads, TCRdb applied fastp trimming at Q25, assembled clones with MiXCR and retained in-frame beta chains. Entries that share a CDR3 protein sequence are merged under the most common genes and DNA. This sample gives about 21,000 distinct CDR3 sequences in total; roughly 73% of them show up just once. About 4.8% of the sample lies in the top ten. A note on this clonotype: It lacks a known antigen. No base-level quality is on record; no much larger clone is a single base apart.

The material was T cells from blood (PBMCs), unsorted or a sorted subset (not recorded which), obtained before or after yellow fever vaccination (not recorded which). The sequence derives from a young woman who received the yellow fever vaccine. Donor details come from another sample of the same person, matched by shared clones.

The sequence in DNA is TGCGCCAGCAGTCAGAAGACAGGGGGCTACTATGGCTACACCTTC. Protein translation: CASSQKTGGYYGYTF. The V and J segments used are TRBV4-1 and TRBJ1-2, and 10 junction bases match TRBD1. V lost 6 bases and J lost 3 bases, and the count of bases not matched to a germline gene is 7. From a lookup of the germline V gene, CDR1 and CDR2 are MGHRA and YSYEKL. The CDR3 covers 15 residues, taking in both the cysteine and the phenylalanine. Only the CDR3 part of the read is kept: 45 bases, read in frame from the first base.